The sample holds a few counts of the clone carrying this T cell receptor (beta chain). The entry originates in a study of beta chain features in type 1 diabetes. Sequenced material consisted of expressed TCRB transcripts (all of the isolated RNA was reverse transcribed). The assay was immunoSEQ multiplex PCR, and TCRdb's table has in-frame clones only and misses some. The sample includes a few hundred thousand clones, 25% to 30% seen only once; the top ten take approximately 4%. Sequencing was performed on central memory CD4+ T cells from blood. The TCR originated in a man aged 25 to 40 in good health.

The CDR3, as DNA: TGTGCCAGCAGCTTCGCCGACAGGAACACCGGGGAGCTGTTTTTT. As protein: CASSFADRNTGELFF. This chain connects TRBV7-9 to TRBJ2-2; D perhaps matches TRBD1 (5 bases). The germline V gene has CDR1 SEHNR and CDR2 FQNEAQ (reference sequence). CDR3 size: 15 residues. V dropped 3 bases and J dropped 1 base, with 9 bases sitting between them.